This T cell receptor (beta chain) was profiled in a study of blood T cell repertoires in COVID-19. Clones were read by immunoSEQ multiplex PCR, and TCRdb kept only the in-frame ones, dropping some. The sample shows approximately 210,000 clones, around nine tenths of them seen only once. CDR3 size: 16 residues. Germline CDR1 LNHDA, CDR2 SQIVND (reference sequence). J lost 3 bases, V lost 5 bases, and 11 bases had no gene match. Sequences were obtained from peripheral blood. The TCR comes from a middle-aged woman with acute or convalescent COVID-19. This chain uses TRBV19 with TRBJ1-2, with 8 bases aligning to TRBD1. CDR3 sequence: CASSPTPRTGHYGYTF. CDR3 sequence (DNA): TGTGCCAGTAGTCCTACTCCTCGGACAGGGCACTATGGCTACACCTTC.